This T cell receptor beta chain emerged from a study of blood T cell repertoires in COVID-19. Study summary: COVID-19 samples, acute and convalescent, were from the United States, Italy and Spain. The cDNA or gDNA used as material had been derived from T cells, B-cell-depleted T cells, or PBMCs.

CDR1 SGHRS and CDR2 YFSETQ come from the germline V gene. The CDR3 runs to 16 residues. With 0 bases removed from V and 4 bases from J, the gap between germline ends came to 14 bases. Original analysis: By means of reference gene primer amplification, nucleated cell counts were estimated. Clones were sequenced by immunoSEQ multiplex PCR, and TCRdb holds only the in-frame ones, with some missing. The V and J calls and the clone size are those of that table, but D and trimming were determined from the DNA. The profile shows 250,000 or so clones, around 84% of them singletons. This clonotype was obtained from a woman aged 40 to 55 who had recovered from COVID-19. The chain joins TRBV5-1 to TRBJ1-3; D may be TRBD1 (6 bases). Sequences were obtained from peripheral blood. The CDR3 reads CASSLAPGTLGNTIYF. Written as DNA, the CDR3 is TGCGCCAGCAGCTTGGCCCCCGGGACATTAGGAAACACCATATATTTT. The full variable domain, with the rest looked up from reference TRBV5-1 and TRBJ1-3, is KAGVTQTPRYLIKTRGQQVTLSCSPISGHRSVSWYQQTPGQGLQFLFEYFSETQRNKGNFPGRFSGRQFSNSRSEMNVSTLELGDSALYLCASSLAPGTLGNTIYFGEGSWLTVV.